The next 21 T cell receptor beta chains were all read from a single sample in a study of T-cell reconstitution after alpha-beta-depleted transplantation in children. TCRbeta library preparation incorporated unique molecular identifiers. TCRdb re-called the PCR reads through MiXCR, storing one row per CDR3 protein. This table has around 200,000 distinct CDR3 sequences, about a tenth appearing once. The starting material was PBMCs, obtained before TCRalphabeta/CD19-depleted stem cell transplant. These receptors originate from a child younger than two with acute myeloid leukemia, due to receive a stem cell transplant.

This clonotype appeared a few times. The J gene is TRBJ2-2, the V gene TRBV25-1; TRBD2 matches at 10 bases. The CDR3 loop spans 16 amino acids. Losses at the gene ends were 7 bases for V and 1 base for J; bases not matched to a gene: 6. Germline loops: CDR1 MGHDK, CDR2 SYGVNS. The CDR3: CASTSWTSGNTGELFF. The CDR3 nucleotides read TGTGCCAGCACCTCCTGGACTAGCGGGAACACCGGGGAGCTGTTTTTT.

This clonotype was recorded at least ten times. This sequence joins TRBV5-8 and TRBJ1-1; D gene uncertain. This CDR3 has 12 residues. The V gene lost 1 base and the J gene lost 10 bases, with 11 bases spanning the gap. The V gene's germline CDR1 is SGHTS and CDR2 YDEGEE. CDR3 amino acids: CASSLPRRGAFF. The CDR3 DNA reads as TGTGCCAGCAGCTTGCCAAGGAGAGGAGCTTTCTTT.

This clonotype appeared a few times. The chain links TRBV14 to TRBJ1-6, with 9 bases identical to TRBD1. CDR1 and CDR2 from the germline V gene are SGHDN and FVKESK. V trimming: 2 bases; J trimming: 9 bases; junction bases outside the gene matches: 8. The CDR3 length is 16 residues. The CDR3 sequence: CASSQWNRGRSSPLHF. Here the CDR3 DNA reads TGTGCCAGCAGCCAATGGAACAGGGGGCGGTCTTCACCCCTCCACTTT. Based on the CDR3 plus reference TRBV14 and TRBJ1-6, the full variable domain is EAGVTQFPSHSVIEKGQTVTLRCDPISGHDNLYWYRRVMGKEIKFLLHFVKESKQDESGMPNNRFLAERTGGTYSTLKVQPAELEDSGVYFCASSQWNRGRSSPLHFGNGTRLTVT.

This clonotype was counted ten times or more. The rearrangement uses TRBV3-1 and TRBJ1-2; unclear D gene. From germline, CDR1 is LGHDT and CDR2 YNNKEL (reference sequence). The V end lost 4 bases, the J end lost 7 bases, and 13 bases lay between the germline ends. The CDR3 loop spans 13 amino acids. The CDR3 coding sequence is TGTGCCAGCAGCCCCGACGGTTCGCGTGGCTACACCTTC. Residues: CASSPDGSRGYTF.

This clonotype appeared many times. The chain links TRBV5-1 to TRBJ2-7; perhaps TRBD1 as D (5 bases). V gave up 0 bases and J gave up 4 bases, with 14 bases separating them. This CDR3 has 15 residues. From germline, CDR1 is SGHRS and CDR2 YFSETQ. CDR3 sequence reads: CASSLGGVQRYEQYF. The CDR3 DNA reads as TGCGCCAGCAGCTTGGGGGGCGTCCAGAGGTACGAGCAGTACTTC.

About this clonotype: Possible read error: a much larger clone is one base away. This is likely a read error, given that the CDR3 carries no conserved phenylalanine or tryptophan at its end. The chain uses TRBV28 and TRBJ2-7; a possible D gene is TRBD1 (7 bases). Germline V gives CDR1 MDHEN, CDR2 SYDVKM. The CDR3 is 14 amino acids. Between the trimmed V and J ends, which lost 4 bases and 3 bases, there was a span of 13 bases. As DNA, the CDR3 is TGTGCCAGCAGTTCCCCAGGGGGGAACTACGAGCAGTACTAC. Protein product: CASSSPGGNYEQYY.

This clonotype showed up many times. This rearrangement joins TRBV7-9 to TRBJ1-1, with D unresolved. The V end lost 1 base, the J end lost 7 bases, and 13 bases lay between the germline ends. This CDR3 has 14 amino acids. Germline CDR1 and CDR2: SEHNR and FQNEAQ (reference sequence). The CDR3, as DNA: TGTGCCAGCAGCTTAGATTGGGCAGGACTTGAAGCTTTCTTT. It specifies CASSLDWAGLEAFF.

The V gene is TRBV6-5, the J gene TRBJ2-2; D is perhaps TRBD2 (6 bases). CDR1 and CDR2 from the germline V gene are MNHEY and SVGAGI. The CDR3 extends over 15 amino acids. V lost 6 bases to trimming and J lost 9 bases, with 20 bases between them. Written as DNA, the CDR3 is TGTGCCAGCAGCCCCACCAGGTGGGGACTTAGGGAGCTGTTTTTT. This sequence encodes CASSPTRWGLRELFF.

This clonotype was seen only once. The chain has TRBV28 and TRBJ2-3; no firm D call. Germline loops: CDR1 MDHEN, CDR2 SYDVKM. This CDR3 comprises 14 residues. Trimming removed 6 bases from V and 2 bases from J, with 12 bases in between. In DNA form, the CDR3 reads TGTGCCAGCAGACCGGCTCTTTACACAGATACGCAGTATTTT. Translation gives CASRPALYTDTQYF. The whole variable domain, remainder taken from reference TRBV28 and TRBJ2-3, is DVKVTQSSRYLVKRTGEKVFLECVQDMDHENMFWYRQDPGLGLRLIYFSYDVKMKEKGDIPEGYSVSREKKERFSLILESASTNQTSMYLCASRPALYTDTQYFGPGTRLTVL.

Here the CDR3 reads CASRADSYEQYF. CDR3 DNA: TGTGCCAGCAGAGCGGACTCCTACGAGCAGTACTTC. V usage is TRBV6-6 and J usage is TRBJ2-7; D possibly corresponds to TRBD2 (5 bases). V was pared by 6 bases and J by 0 bases, with 6 bases between. The CDR3 is 12 amino acids. Germline CDR1 reads MNHNY; CDR2 reads SVGAGI (reference sequence).

This clonotype was detected many times. The rearrangement links TRBV6-1 to TRBJ2-7; TRBD1 agrees at 7 bases. The CDR3 contains 16 residues. In germline, CDR1 is MNHNS, CDR2 SASEGT. J lost 5 bases, V lost 6 bases, and 16 bases had no gene match. The CDR3 sequence is CASRGLTPQGVDEQYF. The CDR3 nucleotides are TGTGCCAGCAGGGGCCTCACTCCGCAGGGGGTGGACGAGCAGTACTTC.

This clonotype occurred many times. This chain uses TRBV28 with TRBJ2-5; D is perhaps TRBD1 (6 bases). V was clipped by 6 bases and J by 1 base, with 18 bases between them. CDR3 length: 16 amino acids. CDR1 is MDHEN, CDR2 SYDVKM, per germline. Here the CDR3 reads CASRSLAGAFQETQYF. The CDR3 DNA sequence: TGTGCCAGCAGATCCCTGGCAGGGGCTTTCCAAGAGACCCAGTACTTC.

Many counts were recorded for this clonotype. This sequence joins TRBV7-2 and TRBJ1-1; D is perhaps TRBD1 (6 bases). This CDR3 contains 15 residues. CDR1 and CDR2 (germline): SGHTA, FQGNSA. V dropped 6 bases and J dropped 4 bases, with 18 bases sitting between them. The CDR3 protein is CASRYIGGQGTEAFF. The CDR3 DNA reads TGTGCCAGCAGATATATAGGGGGGCAGGGCACTGAAGCTTTCTTT. The variable domain in full, with the rest retrieved from reference TRBV7-2 and TRBJ1-1, is GAGVSQSPSNKVTEKGKDVELRCDPISGHTALYWYRQSLGQGLEFLIYFQGNSAPDKSGLPSDRFSAERTGGSVSTLTIQRTQQEDSAVYLCASRYIGGQGTEAFFGQGTRLTVV.

This clonotype has ten or more counts. This chain links TRBV25-1 with TRBJ1-1; D is undetermined. Germline V lookup: CDR1 MGHDK, CDR2 SYGVNS. Trimming stripped 1 base from V and 8 bases from J, with 17 bases between. This CDR3 has 15 amino acids. DNA for the CDR3: TGTGCCAGCAGTGAATCCCTCGGGGTCCCACGCGAAGCTTTCTTT. Translated, it gives CASSESLGVPREAFF.

The genes are TRBV11-2 and TRBJ2-1; 8 nucleotides line up with TRBD2. CDR1 SGHAT and CDR2 FQNNGV come from the germline V gene. The CDR3 length is 18 residues. V trimming: 5 bases; J trimming: 0 bases; junction bases outside the gene matches: 12. The CDR3 region has the DNA TGTGCCAGCAGCCCAAAGACTAGCGTAAGAAGCTCCTACAATGAGCAGTTCTTC. As protein: CASSPKTSVRSSYNEQFF.

This clonotype was seen ten or more times. CDR3 DNA sequence: TGTGCCAGCATCTCCGGACAGGGTCTCGGCGAGCAGTACTTC. It specifies CASISGQGLGEQYF. The rearrangement uses TRBV6-1 and TRBJ2-7; TRBD1 matches at 8 bases. Germline V gives CDR1 MNHNS, CDR2 SASEGT. The CDR3 length is 14 residues. V was pared by 7 bases and J by 6 bases, with 11 bases of the junction left unmatched.

This clonotype was seen many times. The chain joins TRBV3-1 to TRBJ2-1, with TRBD2 identical over 8 bases. The CDR3 spans 15 residues. Trimming cost V 1 base and J 4 bases; bases outside gene matches: 3. The V gene's germline CDR1 is LGHDT and CDR2 YNNKEL (reference sequence). The CDR3 sequence: CASSQGSSGYNEQFF. The CDR3 DNA is TGTGCCAGCAGCCAAGGATCTAGCGGGTACAATGAGCAGTTCTTC.

In its sample, this clonotype was seen many times. V usage is TRBV7-2 and J usage is TRBJ1-2, with TRBD1 matching over 10 bases. The CDR3 consists of 14 residues. CDR1 and CDR2 from the germline V gene are SGHTA and FQGNSA. Unmatched junction bases numbered 5, after V lost 5 bases and J lost 5 bases. The DNA of the CDR3 is TGTGCCAGCAGCGCGACAGGGGGCACTTATGGCTACACCTTC. Translating gives CASSATGGTYGYTF.

The chain uses TRBV7-7 and TRBJ2-2; 7 bases map to TRBD1. Germline CDR1 is SSHAT and CDR2 is FNYEAQ (reference sequence). The CDR3 spans 15 residues. Losses at the gene ends were 5 bases for V and 6 bases for J; bases not matched to a gene: 9. The CDR3 region is CASSPRQGSAGELFF. DNA for the CDR3: TGTGCCAGCAGCCCTAGACAGGGTAGCGCCGGGGAGCTGTTTTTT.

In this sample, this clonotype turned up many times. V and J are TRBV7-8 and TRBJ2-1, with D maybe TRBD2 (7 bases). The germline V gene has CDR1 SGHVS and CDR2 FQNEAQ. CDR3 length: 16 residues. V was trimmed by 0 bases and J by 8 bases, leaving 17 bases between them. The chain's CDR3 is CASSLAGGPSKDEQFF. CDR3 nucleotide sequence: TGTGCCAGCAGCTTAGCGGGGGGGCCAAGTAAGGATGAGCAGTTCTTC.

This clonotype was seen at least ten times. The chain couples TRBV6-2 or TRBV6-3 to TRBJ2-7; D gene uncertain. Germline lookup yields CDR1 MNHEY and CDR2 SVGEGT. V was trimmed by 7 bases and J by 6 bases, leaving 13 bases between them. This CDR3 comprises 12 residues. The DNA of the CDR3 is TGTGCCAGCACCTCATACCTTCGCGAGCAGTACTTC. As protein: CASTSYLREQYF.